A selection of T cell receptor beta chains follows, all from one sample in a study of read filtering for tumor transcriptome and immune sequencing. MiXCR was run by TCRdb on the reads, yielding one entry per CDR3 protein. The sample lists tens of thousands of distinct CDR3 sequences, approximately 12% occurring once. The sample was a population of CD138-negative cells sorted from bone marrow. The receptors here all came from a donor at least 40 years old with multiple myeloma. Both conserved end residues are part of each CDR3. A D gene is named only where the DNA matches it firmly. Rows may omit the clone size; those that give it use once, few, many or a size class.

>TRBV7-8|TRBJ2-5|NA|many
CASGSTGETQYF
TGTGCCAGCGGCTCCACCGGGGAGACCCAGTACTTC
>TRBV13|TRBJ2-3|NA|many
CASSLAAYTDTQYF
TGTGCCAGCAGCTTAGCCGCGTACACAGATACGCAGTATTTT
>TRBV11-2|TRBJ2-2|NA|many
CASSSYYRDLNTGELFF
TGTGCCAGCAGCTCATACTACCGGGACCTAAACACCGGGGAGCTGTTTTTT
>TRBV7-3|TRBJ2-1|NA|NA
CASSLGGSRNGQFF
TGTGCCAGCAGCTTAGGGGGTTCCAGGAATGGGCAGTTCTTC
>TRBV11-2|TRBJ2-7|NA|many
CASSLDYGTDYYLSSYEQYF
TGTGCCAGCAGCTTAGATTACGGGACGGACTACTACCTCAGCTCCTACGAGCAGTACTTC
>TRBV4-1|TRBJ1-6|NA|many
CASSQEKRGSGDSPLHF
TGCGCCAGCAGCCAAGAGAAAAGGGGGTCGGGGGATTCACCCCTCCACTTT
>TRBV7-3|TRBJ2-3|TRBD2|many
CASSLIGGGTDTQYF
TGTGCCAGCAGCTTAATCGGGGGGGGCACAGATACGCAGTATTTT
>TRBV30|TRBJ1-1|NA|many
CAWGELFGQRNTEAFF
TGTGCCTGGGGCGAACTATTCGGACAAAGGAACACTGAAGCTTTCTTT
>TRBV20-1|TRBJ2-1|NA|many
CSAPRAPVNEQFF
TGCAGTGCTCCCCGCGCCCCGGTCAATGAGCAGTTCTTC
>TRBV5-1|TRBJ2-7|NA|many
CASSPETGGRYEQYF
TGCGCCAGCAGCCCGGAGACAGGAGGGAGATACGAGCAGTACTTC
>TRBV7-9|TRBJ2-4|NA|many
CAIEVGPPENIQYF
TGTGCCATCGAGGTGGGCCCGCCGGAAAACATTCAGTACTTC
>TRBV28|TRBJ2-2|TRBD2|many
CASSGWTSGNTGELFF
TGTGCCAGCAGTGGATGGACTAGCGGTAACACCGGGGAGCTGTTTTTT
>TRBV18|TRBJ2-1|NA|NA
CASFPQRGVDSNEQFF
TGTGCCAGCTTTCCCCAAAGAGGGGTTGACAGCAATGAGCAGTTCTTC